This record covers a single T cell receptor (beta chain). This entry is derived from a study of PD-1 blockade in classical Hodgkin lymphoma. The CDR3 extends over 13 amino acids. With 1 base removed from V and 3 bases from J, the gap between germline ends came to 5 bases. Germline V CDR1 and CDR2: SGHDT, YYEEEE. Time point denoted: cycle 4 day 1 (C4D1), after less than 7 weeks of nivolumab. Autologous stem cell transplantation was followed by relapse in every patient, and brentuximab vedotin exposure varied. Sequenced by immunoSEQ multiplex PCR; TCRdb stores in-frame clones only, minus some. The sample consists of around 60,000 clones, under 95% of them appearing once.

The source is a human donor with classical Hodgkin lymphoma. This material consisted of peripheral blood mononuclear cells (PBMCs), taken before the fourth cycle of nivolumab. The chain is built from TRBV5-6 and TRBJ1-3; D is uncertain. In DNA form, the CDR3 reads TGTGCCAGCAGCTTGTCTAGTGGAAACACCATATATTTT. Its protein product is CASSLSSGNTIYF.